The next 8 T cell receptor beta chains were all read from a single sample in a study of blood T cell repertoires in COVID-19. The repertoire was sequenced with immunoSEQ multiplex PCR; TCRdb's copy has only in-frame clones and lacks some. The table lists around 100,000 clones, approximately 89% of them singletons. Sequenced: peripheral blood. The receptors come from a man older than 75 with acute or convalescent COVID-19.

The V call is TRBV11-2, the J call TRBJ2-7; a weak D match, TRBD2 (5 bases). V lost 2 bases and J 4 bases, leaving 6 bases between the germline ends. CDR3 size: 12 residues. Looked up from germline, CDR1 is SGHAT and CDR2 is FQNNGV. This chain's CDR3 is CASSLTGYEQYF. For the CDR3, the DNA is TGTGCCAGCAGCTTAACGGGATACGAGCAGTACTTC. Using reference TRBV11-2 and TRBJ2-7 for the parts outside the CDR3, the full variable domain is EAGVAQSPRYKIIEKRQSVAFWCNPISGHATLYWYQQILGQGPKLLIQFQNNGVVDDSQLPKDRFSAERLKGVDSTLKIQPAKLEDSAVYLCASSLTGYEQYFGPGTRLTVT.

The chain couples TRBV9 to TRBJ2-4; TRBD1 agrees at 8 bases. The V segment lost 0 bases and the J segment 6 bases; nucleotides outside the gene matches: 5. Germline values: CDR1 SGDLS, CDR2 YYNGEE. This CDR3 spans 15 amino acids. The CDR3 coding sequence is TGTGCCAGCAGCGTAGACGACAGGGGTAGAAACATTCAGTACTTC. As protein: CASSVDDRGRNIQYF.

V gene TRBV7-2 combines with J gene TRBJ2-1; TRBD2 agrees at 7 bases. The J segment lost 8 bases and the V segment lost 1 base, leaving 11 bases of the junction unmatched. The V gene's germline CDR1 is SGHTA and CDR2 FQGNSA. This CDR3 comprises 16 residues. Here the CDR3 DNA reads TGTGCCAGCAGCTTAGTGGGGAGGGTCTCCGGGGATGAGCAGTTCTTC. This translates into CASSLVGRVSGDEQFF.

The chain combines TRBV6-2 or TRBV6-3 with TRBJ1-1, with D maybe TRBD1 (5 bases). The V end was cut by 6 bases, the J end by 3 bases, with 14 bases between. CDR3 length equals 14 residues. The V gene's germline CDR1 is MNHEY and CDR2 SVGEGT. The chain's CDR3 is CASSRHRLDTEAFF. The CDR3 DNA is TGTGCCAGCAGCCGGCACAGGCTCGACACTGAAGCTTTCTTT.

The genes are TRBV3-1 (or the pseudogene TRBV3-2) and TRBJ1-6; TRBD1 agrees at 8 bases. CDR3 length: 14 amino acids. V dropped 6 bases and J dropped 5; count of bases not matched to a gene: 3. CDR1 LGHDT and CDR2 YNNKEL come from the germline V gene (reference sequence). The CDR3 nucleotides read TGTGCCAGCAGGCCGGGACAGGATAATTCACCCCTCCACTTT. Protein sequence: CASRPGQDNSPLHF.

The V and J genes are TRBV7-3 and TRBJ2-5; D is possibly TRBD2 (5 bases). Germline lookup yields CDR1 SGHTA and CDR2 FQGTGA. V was clipped by 1 base and J by 6 bases, with 12 bases between them. The CDR3 has 14 amino acids. The CDR3 DNA follows: TGTGCCAGCAGCTTAAACGGGGAAGGAAAGACCCAGTACTTC. This sequence encodes CASSLNGEGKTQYF.

The chain employs TRBV11-2 and TRBJ2-7; 10 bases fit TRBD1. CDR3 length equals 14 residues. Trimming at V came to 4 bases and at J to 2 bases, leaving 2 bases not matched to a gene. Germline values: CDR1 SGHAT, CDR2 FQNNGV. The CDR3 loop reads CASSSGTGAYEQYF. The CDR3 DNA sequence: TGTGCCAGCAGCTCTGGGACAGGGGCCTACGAGCAGTACTTC.

The chain couples TRBV5-1 to TRBJ2-5; 11 bases line up with TRBD2. The CDR3 totals 15 residues. The germline V gene has CDR1 SGHRS and CDR2 YFSETQ. The J segment lost 5 bases and the V segment lost 0 bases, leaving 3 bases of the junction unmatched. The CDR3 bases are TGCGCCAGCAGCTTGGCTAGCGGGGGGCTGGAGACCCAGTACTTC. Amino acid sequence: CASSLASGGLETQYF. Complete variable domain (other parts from reference TRBV5-1 and TRBJ2-5): KAGVTQTPRYLIKTRGQQVTLSCSPISGHRSVSWYQQTPGQGLQFLFEYFSETQRNKGNFPGRFSGRQFSNSRSEMNVSTLELGDSALYLCASSLASGGLETQYFGPGTRLLVL.